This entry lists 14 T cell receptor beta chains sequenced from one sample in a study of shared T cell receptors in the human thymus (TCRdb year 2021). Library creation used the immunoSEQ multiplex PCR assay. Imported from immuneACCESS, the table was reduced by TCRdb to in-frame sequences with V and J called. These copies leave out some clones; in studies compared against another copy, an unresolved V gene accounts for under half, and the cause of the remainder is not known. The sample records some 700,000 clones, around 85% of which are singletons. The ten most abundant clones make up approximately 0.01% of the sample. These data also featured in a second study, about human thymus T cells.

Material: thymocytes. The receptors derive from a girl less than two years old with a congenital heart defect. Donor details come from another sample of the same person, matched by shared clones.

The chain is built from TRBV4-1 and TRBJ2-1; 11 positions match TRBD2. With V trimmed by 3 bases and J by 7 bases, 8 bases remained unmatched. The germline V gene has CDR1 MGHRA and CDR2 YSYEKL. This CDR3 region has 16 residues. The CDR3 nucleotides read TGCGCCAGCAGCCACCAGCTAGCGGGGGGTAGGAATGAGCAGTTCTTC. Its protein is CASSHQLAGGRNEQFF.

The CDR3 sequence: CASSLFLRRGCHEQYF. CDR3 in DNA: TGTGCCAGCAGCTTGTTTTTGAGGCGGGGATGCCACGAGCAGTACTTC. The chain links TRBV5-6 to TRBJ2-7; D is possibly TRBD2 (6 bases). V lost 1 base and J 5 bases, leaving 19 bases between the germline ends. CDR1 and CDR2 (germline): SGHDT, YYEEEE. The CDR3 runs to 16 residues.

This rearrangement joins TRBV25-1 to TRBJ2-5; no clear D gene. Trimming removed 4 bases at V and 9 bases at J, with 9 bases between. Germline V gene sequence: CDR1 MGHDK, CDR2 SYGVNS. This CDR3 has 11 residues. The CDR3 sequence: CASSGAAAQYF. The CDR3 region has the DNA TGTGCCAGCAGTGGCGCCGCGGCCCAGTACTTC.

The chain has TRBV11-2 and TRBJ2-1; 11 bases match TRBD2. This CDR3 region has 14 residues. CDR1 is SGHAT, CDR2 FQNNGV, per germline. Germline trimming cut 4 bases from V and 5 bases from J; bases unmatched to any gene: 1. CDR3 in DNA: TGTGCCAGCAGCTCTAGCGGGGGGAACAATGAGCAGTTCTTC. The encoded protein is CASSSSGGNNEQFF.

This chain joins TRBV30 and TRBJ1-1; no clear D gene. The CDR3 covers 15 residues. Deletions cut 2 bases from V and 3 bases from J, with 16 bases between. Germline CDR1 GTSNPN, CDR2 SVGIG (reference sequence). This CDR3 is CAWSPRQPADTEAFF. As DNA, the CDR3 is TGTGCCTGGAGTCCCCGTCAACCCGCGGACACTGAAGCTTTCTTT.

CDR3: CASKDPSGGAPDTQYF. The CDR3 bases are TGTGCCAGCAAGGACCCTAGCGGGGGGGCTCCAGATACGCAGTATTTT. The rearrangement links TRBV6-6 to TRBJ2-3; 12 nucleotides match TRBD2. V shed 7 bases and J 4 bases; nucleotides not matched to a gene: 9. This CDR3 is 16 amino acids long. Germline lookup yields CDR1 MNHNY and CDR2 SVGAGI (reference sequence).

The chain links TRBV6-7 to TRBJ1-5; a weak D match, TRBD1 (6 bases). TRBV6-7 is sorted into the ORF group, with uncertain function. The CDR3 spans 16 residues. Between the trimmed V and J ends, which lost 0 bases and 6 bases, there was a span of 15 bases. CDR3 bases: TGTGCCAGCAGTTACTCGAGATTCAGGGGCCGTCAGCCCCAGCATTTT. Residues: CASSYSRFRGRQPQHF.

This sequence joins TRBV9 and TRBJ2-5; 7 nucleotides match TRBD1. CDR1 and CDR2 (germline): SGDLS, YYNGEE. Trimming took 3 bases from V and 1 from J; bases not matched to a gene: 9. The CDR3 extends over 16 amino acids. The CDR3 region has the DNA TGTGCCAGCAGCGCAAGGGACAGCACTGTCCAAGAGACCCAGTACTTC. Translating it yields CASSARDSTVQETQYF.

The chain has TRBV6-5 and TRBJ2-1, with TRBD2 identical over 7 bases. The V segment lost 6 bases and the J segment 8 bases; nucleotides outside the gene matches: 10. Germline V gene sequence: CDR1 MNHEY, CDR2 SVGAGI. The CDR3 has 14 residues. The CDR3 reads CASSPGTTFDEQFF. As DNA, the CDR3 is TGTGCCAGCAGCCCCGGGACTACCTTCGATGAGCAGTTCTTC.

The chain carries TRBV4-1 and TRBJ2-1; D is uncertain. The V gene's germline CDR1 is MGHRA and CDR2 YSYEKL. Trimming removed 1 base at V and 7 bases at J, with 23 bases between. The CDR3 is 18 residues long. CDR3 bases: TGCGCCAGCAGCCAAGGTCTTAGGTCAGGCCTTTTGGTTAATGAGCAGTTCTTC. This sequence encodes CASSQGLRSGLLVNEQFF.

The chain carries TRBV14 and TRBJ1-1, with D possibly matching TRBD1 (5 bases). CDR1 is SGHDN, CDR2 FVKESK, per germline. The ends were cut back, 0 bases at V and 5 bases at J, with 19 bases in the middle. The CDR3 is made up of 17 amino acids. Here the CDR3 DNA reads TGTGCCAGCAGCCAAGATGGTGGGGGGGGTATGGGAACTGAAGCTTTCTTT. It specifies CASSQDGGGGMGTEAFF.

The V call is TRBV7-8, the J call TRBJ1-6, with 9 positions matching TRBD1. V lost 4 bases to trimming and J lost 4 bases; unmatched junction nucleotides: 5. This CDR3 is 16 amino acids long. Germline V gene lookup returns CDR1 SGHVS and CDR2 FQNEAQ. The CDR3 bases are TGTGCCAGCAGCTCATCCGGGACAGGGTATAATTCACCCCTCCACTTT. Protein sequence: CASSSSGTGYNSPLHF.

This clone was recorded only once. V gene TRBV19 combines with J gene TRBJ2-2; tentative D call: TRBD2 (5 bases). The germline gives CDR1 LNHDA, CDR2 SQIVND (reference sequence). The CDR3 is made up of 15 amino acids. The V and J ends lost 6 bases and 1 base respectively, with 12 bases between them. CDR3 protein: CASRRAGENTGELFF. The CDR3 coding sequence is TGTGCCAGTAGACGGGCCGGGGAGAACACCGGGGAGCTGTTTTTT.

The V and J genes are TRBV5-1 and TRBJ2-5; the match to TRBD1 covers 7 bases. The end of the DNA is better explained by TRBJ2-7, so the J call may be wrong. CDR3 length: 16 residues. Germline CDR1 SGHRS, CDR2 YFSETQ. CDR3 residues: CASSLANSLTGYEQYF. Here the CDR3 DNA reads TGCGCCAGCAGCTTGGCCAATAGTTTGACAGGGTACGAGCAGTACTTC.